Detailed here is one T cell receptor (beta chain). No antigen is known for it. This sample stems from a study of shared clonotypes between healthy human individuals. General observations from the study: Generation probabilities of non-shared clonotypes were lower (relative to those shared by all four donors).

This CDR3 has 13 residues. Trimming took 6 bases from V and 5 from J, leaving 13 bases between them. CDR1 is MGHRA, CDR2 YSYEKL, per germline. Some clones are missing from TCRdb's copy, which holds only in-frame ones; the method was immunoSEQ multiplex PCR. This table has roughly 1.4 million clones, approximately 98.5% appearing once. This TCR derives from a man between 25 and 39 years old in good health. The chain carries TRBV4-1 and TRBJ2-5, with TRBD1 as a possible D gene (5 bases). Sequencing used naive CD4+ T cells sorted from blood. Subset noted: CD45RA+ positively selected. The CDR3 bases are TGCGCCAGCAGACTCAGGGCCTCCGAGACCCAGTACTTC. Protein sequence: CASRLRASETQYF.